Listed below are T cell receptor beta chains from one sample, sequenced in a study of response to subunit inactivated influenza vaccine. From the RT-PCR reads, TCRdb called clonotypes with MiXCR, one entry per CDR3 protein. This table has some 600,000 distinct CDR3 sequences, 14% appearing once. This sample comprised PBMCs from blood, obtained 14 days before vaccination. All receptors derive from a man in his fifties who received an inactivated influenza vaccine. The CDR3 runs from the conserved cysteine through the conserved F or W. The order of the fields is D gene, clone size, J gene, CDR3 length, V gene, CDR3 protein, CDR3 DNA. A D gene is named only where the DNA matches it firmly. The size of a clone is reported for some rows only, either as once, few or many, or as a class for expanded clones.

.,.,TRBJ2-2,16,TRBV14,CASSQDFFLNTGELFF,TGTGCCAGCAGCCAAGATTTCTTCCTGAACACCGGGGAGCTGTTTTTT
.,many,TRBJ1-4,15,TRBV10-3,CAISDGGLSNEKLFF,TGTGCCATCAGTGATGGAGGGCTGTCTAATGAAAAACTGTTTTTT
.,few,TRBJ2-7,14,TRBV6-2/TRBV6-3,CASSSTARTYEQYF,TGTGCCAGCAGTTCCACAGCGCGAACCTACGAGCAGTACTTC
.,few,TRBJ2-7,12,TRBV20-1,CSANSASYEQYF,TGCAGTGCTAATAGCGCGTCCTACGAGCAGTACTTC
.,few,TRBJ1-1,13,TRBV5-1,CASSLGRQTEAFF,TGCGCCAGCAGCTTGGGTCGTCAAACTGAAGCTTTCTTT
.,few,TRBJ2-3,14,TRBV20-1,CSARRVRDTDTQYF,TGCAGTGCTAGACGGGTCAGGGACACAGATACGCAGTATTTT
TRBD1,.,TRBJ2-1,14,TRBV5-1,CASSQGQLDNEQFF,TGCGCCAGCAGTCAGGGACAGCTTGACAATGAGCAGTTCTTC
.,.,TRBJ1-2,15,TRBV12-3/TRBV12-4,CASSSSHQGIGGYTF,TGTGCCAGCAGTTCCTCGCATCAAGGGATTGGTGGCTACACCTTC
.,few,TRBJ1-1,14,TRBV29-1,CSATRGQSNTEAFF,TGCAGCGCCACCCGGGGGCAGTCGAACACTGAAGCTTTCTTT
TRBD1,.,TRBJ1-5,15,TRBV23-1,CASILWTGGNQPQHF,TGCGCCAGCATCCTCTGGACAGGGGGAAATCAGCCCCAGCATTTT
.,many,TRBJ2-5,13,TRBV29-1,CSVTTGRQETQYF,TGCAGCGTAACAACAGGGAGGCAAGAGACCCAGTACTTC
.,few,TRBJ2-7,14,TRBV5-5,CASSFGQINYEQYF,TGTGCCAGCAGCTTCGGACAGATTAACTACGAGCAGTACTTC
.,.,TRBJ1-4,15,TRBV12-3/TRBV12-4,CASSQPTAGNEKLFF,TGTGCCAGCAGTCAACCGACAGCCGGCAATGAAAAACTGTTTTTT
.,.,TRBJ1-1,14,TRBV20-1,CSARDQRGSTEAFF,TGCAGTGCTAGAGATCAGAGGGGATCCACTGAAGCTTTCTTT
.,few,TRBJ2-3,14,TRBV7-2,CASSSRYHTDTQYF,TGTGCCAGCAGCTCGCGGTACCACACAGATACGCAGTATTTT
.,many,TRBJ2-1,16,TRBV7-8,CASSFQRDTSYNEQFF,TGTGCCAGCAGTTTCCAACGGGACACGTCCTACAATGAGCAGTTCTTC
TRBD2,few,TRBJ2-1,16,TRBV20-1,CSARDRRLAGGNEQFF,TGCAGTGCTAGAGATCGGCGACTAGCGGGAGGTAATGAGCAGTTCTTC
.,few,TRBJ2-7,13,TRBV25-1,CASRQGTSYEQYF,TGTGCCAGCAGACAGGGGACTTCCTACGAGCAGTACTTC
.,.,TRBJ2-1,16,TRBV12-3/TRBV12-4,CASRLTGSDNNNEQFF,TGTGCCAGCAGACTCACGGGATCGGATAACAACAATGAGCAGTTCTTC
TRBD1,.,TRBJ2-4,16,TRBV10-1,CASSESIGDRVNIQYF,TGCGCCAGCAGTGAGTCGATCGGGGACAGGGTCAACATTCAGTACTTC